This TCR beta chain comes out of a study of T-cell reconstitution after alpha-beta-depleted transplantation in children. General study findings and limits: As was reported, about two months after transplant, alpha-beta T cells came from several hundred expanded graft clones. When one year had passed after transplant, most T-cell counts and diversity came from newly produced T cells.

Unique molecular identifiers tagged the TCRbeta library. TCRdb reanalysed the PCR reads using MiXCR and keeps one entry per CDR3 protein. Of fewer than 750,000 distinct CDR3 sequences listed, about 23% were seen once; the top ten hold 13% to 15%. In the case of this clonotype: The antigen is undetermined.

The TCR was taken from a boy younger than two who had a stem cell transplant for acute myeloid leukemia, so the T cells may come from the graft donor. The sample consisted of PBMCs, mostly from graft donor cells, taken 360 days after TCRalphabeta/CD19-depleted stem cell transplant.

CDR3 in DNA: TGCAGTGCTAGTGCCTTAGCGGGGGGGCCCCCAGATACGCAGTATTTT. Protein sequence: CSASALAGGPPDTQYF. This chain links TRBV20-1 with TRBJ2-3, with 11 bases aligning to TRBD2. The CDR3 totals 16 residues. V lost 3 bases to trimming and J lost 4 bases; unmatched junction nucleotides: 9. Germline values: CDR1 DFQATT, CDR2 SNEGSKA (reference sequence).